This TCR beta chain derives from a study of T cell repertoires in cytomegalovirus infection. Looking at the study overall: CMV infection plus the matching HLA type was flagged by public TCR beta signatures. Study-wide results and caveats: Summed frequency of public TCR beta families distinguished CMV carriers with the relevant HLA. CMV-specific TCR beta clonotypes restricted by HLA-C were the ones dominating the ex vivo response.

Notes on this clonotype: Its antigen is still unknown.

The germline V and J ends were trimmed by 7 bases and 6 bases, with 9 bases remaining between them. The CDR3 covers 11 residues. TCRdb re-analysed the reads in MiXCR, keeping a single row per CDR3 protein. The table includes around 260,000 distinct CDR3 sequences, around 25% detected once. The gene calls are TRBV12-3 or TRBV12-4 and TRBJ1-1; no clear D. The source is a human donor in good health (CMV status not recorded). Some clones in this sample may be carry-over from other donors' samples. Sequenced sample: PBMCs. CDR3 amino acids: CASTGTSEAFF. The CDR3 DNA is TGTGCCAGCACTGGTACCTCTGAAGCTTTCTTT.